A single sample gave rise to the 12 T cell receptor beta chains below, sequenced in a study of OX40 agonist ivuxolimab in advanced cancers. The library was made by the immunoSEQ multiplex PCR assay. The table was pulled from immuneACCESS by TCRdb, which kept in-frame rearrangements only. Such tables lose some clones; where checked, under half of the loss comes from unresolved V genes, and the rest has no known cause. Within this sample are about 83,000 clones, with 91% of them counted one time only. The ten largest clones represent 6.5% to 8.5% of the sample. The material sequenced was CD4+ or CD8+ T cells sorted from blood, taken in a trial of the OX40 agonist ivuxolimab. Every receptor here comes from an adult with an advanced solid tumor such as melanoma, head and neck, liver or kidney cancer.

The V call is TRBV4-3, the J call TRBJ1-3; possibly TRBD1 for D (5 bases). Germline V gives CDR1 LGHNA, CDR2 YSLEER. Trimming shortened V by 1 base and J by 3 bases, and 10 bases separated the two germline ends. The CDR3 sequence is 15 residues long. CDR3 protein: CASSQARRGGNTIYF. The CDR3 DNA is TGCGCCAGCAGCCAAGCGCGAAGGGGTGGAAACACCATATATTTT.

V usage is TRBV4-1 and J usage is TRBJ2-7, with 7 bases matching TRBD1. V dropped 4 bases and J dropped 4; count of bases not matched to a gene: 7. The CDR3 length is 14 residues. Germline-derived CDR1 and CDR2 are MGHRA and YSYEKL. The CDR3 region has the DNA TGCGCCAGCAGCCTCAACAGGGGTTCTTACGAGCAGTACTTC. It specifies CASSLNRGSYEQYF.

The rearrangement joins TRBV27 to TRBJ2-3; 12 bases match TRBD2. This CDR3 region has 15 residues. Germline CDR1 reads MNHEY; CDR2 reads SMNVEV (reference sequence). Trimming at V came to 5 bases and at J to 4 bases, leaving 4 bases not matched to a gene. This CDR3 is CASSPLAGGSDTQYF. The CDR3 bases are TGTGCCAGCAGTCCACTAGCGGGGGGTTCAGATACGCAGTATTTT.

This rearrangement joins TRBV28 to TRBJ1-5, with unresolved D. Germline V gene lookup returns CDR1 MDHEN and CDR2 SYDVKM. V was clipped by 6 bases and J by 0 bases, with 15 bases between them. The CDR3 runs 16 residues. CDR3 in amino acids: CASSRGGFTSNQPQHF. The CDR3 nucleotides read TGTGCCAGCAGCCGGGGAGGGTTTACTAGCAATCAGCCCCAGCATTTT.

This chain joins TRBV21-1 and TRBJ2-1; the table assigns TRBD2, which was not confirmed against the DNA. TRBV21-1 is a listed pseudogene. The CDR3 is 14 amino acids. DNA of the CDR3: TGTGCCAGCAGGCAATTCCGGGGGGGCAATGAGCAGTTCTTC. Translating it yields CASRQFRGGNEQFF.

The CDR3 DNA reads TGTGCCAGCAGCGTCGGGCCCCCCGCCCATGAGCAGTTCTTC. Translated, it gives CASSVGPPAHEQFF. The rearrangement uses TRBV9 and TRBJ2-1; D not certain. The CDR3 runs 14 residues. The germline V and J ends were trimmed by 2 bases and 8 bases, with 14 bases remaining between them. CDR1 and CDR2 (germline): SGDLS, YYNGEE.

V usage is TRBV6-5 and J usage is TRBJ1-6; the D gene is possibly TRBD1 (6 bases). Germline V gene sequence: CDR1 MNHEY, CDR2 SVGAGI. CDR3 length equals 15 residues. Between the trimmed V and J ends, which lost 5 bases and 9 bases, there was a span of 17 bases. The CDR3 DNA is TGTGCCAGCAGTCATACTCAGGGGACGGGTTCACCCCTCCACTTT. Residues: CASSHTQGTGSPLHF.

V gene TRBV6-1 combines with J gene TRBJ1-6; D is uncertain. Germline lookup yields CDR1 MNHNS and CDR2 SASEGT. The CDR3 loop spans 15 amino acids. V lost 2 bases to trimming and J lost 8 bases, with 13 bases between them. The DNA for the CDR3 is TGTGCCAGCAGTGAATATATCGGTGAGGATTCACCCCTCCACTTT. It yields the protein CASSEYIGEDSPLHF.

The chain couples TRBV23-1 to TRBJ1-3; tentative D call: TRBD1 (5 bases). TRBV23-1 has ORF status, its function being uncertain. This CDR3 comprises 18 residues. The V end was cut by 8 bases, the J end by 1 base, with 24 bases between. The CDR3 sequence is CASPKGLWERISGNTIYF. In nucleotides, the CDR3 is TGCGCCAGCCCCAAGGGACTGTGGGAGAGGATATCTGGAAACACCATATATTTT.

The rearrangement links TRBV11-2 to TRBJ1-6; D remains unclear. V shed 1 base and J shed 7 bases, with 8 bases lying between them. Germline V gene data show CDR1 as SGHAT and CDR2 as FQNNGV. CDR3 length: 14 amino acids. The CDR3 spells CASSLGYSNSPLHF. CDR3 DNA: TGTGCCAGCAGCTTAGGATACAGCAATTCACCCCTCCACTTT.

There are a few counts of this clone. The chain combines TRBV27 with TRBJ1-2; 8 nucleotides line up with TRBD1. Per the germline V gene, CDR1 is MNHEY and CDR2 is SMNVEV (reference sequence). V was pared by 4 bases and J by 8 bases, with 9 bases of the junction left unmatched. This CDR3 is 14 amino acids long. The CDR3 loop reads CASSSRTGPGGYTF. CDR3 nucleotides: TGTGCCAGCAGTTCCCGGACAGGGCCCGGGGGCTACACCTTC.

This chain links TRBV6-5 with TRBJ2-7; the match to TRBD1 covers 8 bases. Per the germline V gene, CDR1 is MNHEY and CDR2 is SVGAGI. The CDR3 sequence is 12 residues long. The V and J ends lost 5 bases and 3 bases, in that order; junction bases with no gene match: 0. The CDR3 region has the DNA TGTGCCAGCAGTACAGGGGGCTACGAGCAGTACTTC. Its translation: CASSTGGYEQYF.